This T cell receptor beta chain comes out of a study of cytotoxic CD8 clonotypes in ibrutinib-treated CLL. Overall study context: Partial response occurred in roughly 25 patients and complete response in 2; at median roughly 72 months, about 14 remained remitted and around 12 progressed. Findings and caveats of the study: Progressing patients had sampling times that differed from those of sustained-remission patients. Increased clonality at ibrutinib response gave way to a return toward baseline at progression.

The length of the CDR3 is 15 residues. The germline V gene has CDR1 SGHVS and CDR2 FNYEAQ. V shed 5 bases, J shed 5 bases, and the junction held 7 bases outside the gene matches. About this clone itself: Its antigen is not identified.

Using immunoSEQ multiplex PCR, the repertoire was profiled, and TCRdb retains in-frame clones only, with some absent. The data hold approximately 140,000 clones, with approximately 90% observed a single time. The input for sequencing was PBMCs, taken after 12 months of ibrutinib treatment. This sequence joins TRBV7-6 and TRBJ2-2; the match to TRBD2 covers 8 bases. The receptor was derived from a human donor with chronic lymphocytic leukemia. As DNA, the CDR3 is TGTGCCAGCAGCCCAGGACTAGCAGCGACCGGGGAGCTGTTTTTT. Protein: CASSPGLAATGELFF.